Presented here are 30 T cell receptor beta chains from one specimen sequenced in a study of CD4+ T cells in melanoma. Sequenced by immunoSEQ multiplex PCR; TCRdb stores in-frame clones only, minus some. The sample lists about 140,000 clones; nearly 95% were seen once. The origin of the receptors is a human donor with melanoma.

CDR3 DNA sequence: TGCGCCAGCAGCCAAGGGCCCCAGACGATGAACACTGAAGCTTTCTTT. This sequence encodes CASSQGPQTMNTEAFF. The chain combines TRBV5-1 with TRBJ1-1; D ambiguous. Trimming removed 4 bases from V and 0 bases from J, with 16 bases in between. Per germline, CDR1 SGHRS and CDR2 YFSETQ. There are 16 residues in the CDR3.

CDR3 sequence reads: CASSLGIQGLGTQYF. CDR3 sequence (DNA): TGCGCCAGCAGCTTGGGTATTCAGGGTTTGGGGACCCAGTACTTC. This chain joins TRBV5-1 and TRBJ2-5, with a tentative D call TRBD1 (5 bases). V dropped 0 bases and J dropped 7 bases, with 16 bases sitting between them. The CDR3 totals 15 residues. Germline lookup yields CDR1 SGHRS and CDR2 YFSETQ.

The chain recombines TRBV6-1 with TRBJ1-2; the match to TRBD1 covers 7 bases. CDR1 and CDR2 (germline): MNHNS, SASEGT. This CDR3 region has 14 residues. V was pared by 7 bases and J by 4 bases, with 9 bases of the junction left unmatched. CDR3 coding DNA: TGTGCCAGCATGACAGGGACAATTCTCTATGGCTACACCTTC. Protein product: CASMTGTILYGYTF.

The chain is built from TRBV11-2 and TRBJ1-4; D might be TRBD1 (5 bases). The CDR3 covers 14 residues. The V and J ends lost 5 bases and 6 bases respectively, with 13 bases between them. Germline lookup yields CDR1 SGHAT and CDR2 FQNNGV. The CDR3, as DNA: TGTGCCAGCAGCCGGGACCTCTCCTATGAAAAACTGTTTTTT. Its translation: CASSRDLSYEKLFF.

The chain couples TRBV7-9 to TRBJ2-4; the match to TRBD1 covers 7 bases. The CDR3 loop spans 15 amino acids. Looked up from germline, CDR1 is SEHNR and CDR2 is FQNEAQ (reference sequence). V lost 2 bases and J lost 5; bases outside the gene matches: 6. CDR3 sequence reads: CASSLRTGRENIQYF. In DNA form, the CDR3 reads TGTGCCAGCAGCTTAAGGACAGGACGGGAAAACATTCAGTACTTC. The whole variable domain, filled in from reference TRBV7-9 and TRBJ2-4, reads DTGVSQNPRHKITKRGQNVTFRCDPISEHNRLYWYRQTLGQGPEFLTYFQNEAQLEKSRLLSDRFSAERPKGSFSTLEIQRTEQGDSAMYLCASSLRTGRENIQYFGAGTRLSVL.

The J gene is TRBJ1-4, the V gene TRBV5-1, with 9 bases aligning to TRBD1. CDR1 and CDR2 from the germline V gene are SGHRS and YFSETQ. This CDR3 comprises 19 residues. J gave up 3 bases and V 4 bases, and 16 bases lay outside the gene matches. The CDR3 nucleotides are TGCGCCAGCAGCCCCGGGACAGGGTCCCCATACAGGGCTAATGAAAAACTGTTTTTT. Protein product: CASSPGTGSPYRANEKLFF.

The rearrangement joins TRBV10-3 to TRBJ2-1, with a weak D call TRBD1 (6 bases). The CDR3 totals 16 residues. V shed 3 bases and J shed 0 bases, with 12 bases lying between them. The V gene's germline CDR1 is ENHRY and CDR2 SYGVKD. The CDR3 reads CAISESAGVSYNEQFF. The CDR3 coding sequence is TGTGCCATCAGTGAATCGGCAGGGGTCTCCTACAATGAGCAGTTCTTC.

The chain couples TRBV2 to TRBJ1-1; D unresolved. Per the germline V gene, CDR1 is SNHLY and CDR2 is FYNNEI. The V end was cut by 4 bases, the J end by 1 base, with 7 bases between. The CDR3 runs to 13 residues. CDR3 sequence reads: CASSVKGNTEAFF. DNA for the CDR3: TGTGCCAGCAGTGTCAAAGGGAACACTGAAGCTTTCTTT.

The chain has TRBV11-1 and TRBJ2-5; TRBD1 is a possible D gene (6 bases). There are 13 residues in the CDR3. V was trimmed by 5 bases and J by 5 bases, leaving 12 bases between them. Per germline, CDR1 SGHAT and CDR2 FQDESV (reference sequence). CDR3 nucleotide sequence: TGTGCCAGCAGCCGGGACATTACGGAGACCCAGTACTTC. Translating gives CASSRDITETQYF.

The J gene is TRBJ1-6, the V gene TRBV11-2; D call uncertain. V shed 2 bases and J shed 0 bases, with 5 bases lying between them. From germline, CDR1 is SGHAT and CDR2 FQNNGV. This CDR3 spans 15 amino acids. In DNA form, the CDR3 reads TGTGCCAGCAGCTTAAAAAGCTCCTATAATTCACCCCTCCACTTT. Its protein is CASSLKSSYNSPLHF.

The V gene is TRBV7-9, the J gene TRBJ2-5, with 15 bases aligning to TRBD2. The CDR3 length is 15 residues. Trimming took 4 bases from V and 7 from J; bases not matched to a gene: 4. Per the germline V gene, CDR1 is SEHNR and CDR2 is FQNEAQ (reference sequence). CDR3 sequence reads: CASSSGTSGGWTQYF. As DNA, the CDR3 is TGTGCCAGCAGCTCGGGGACTAGCGGGGGGTGGACCCAGTACTTC. Supplemented by reference TRBV7-9 and TRBJ2-5, the full variable domain reads DTGVSQNPRHKITKRGQNVTFRCDPISEHNRLYWYRQTLGQGPEFLTYFQNEAQLEKSRLLSDRFSAERPKGSFSTLEIQRTEQGDSAMYLCASSSGTSGGWTQYFGPGTRLLVL.

The rearrangement joins TRBV6-5 to TRBJ2-5; tentatively, D is TRBD1 or TRBD2 (5 bases each). This CDR3 has 12 amino acids. Trimming took off 7 bases at V and 9 bases at J, with 15 bases between the two ends. Germline lookup yields CDR1 MNHEY and CDR2 SVGAGI. The CDR3 coding sequence is TGTGCCAGCACGACTACTCAAGGGGCCCAGTACTTC. Residues: CASTTTQGAQYF.

The chain recombines TRBV9 with TRBJ2-3; 9 nucleotides line up with TRBD2. Germline CDR1 and CDR2: SGDLS and YYNGEE. V lost 0 bases to trimming and J lost 4 bases; unmatched junction nucleotides: 6. The CDR3 consists of 16 residues. The CDR3 loop is CASSVAVAGDPDTQYF. CDR3 bases: TGTGCCAGCAGCGTAGCAGTAGCGGGGGATCCAGATACGCAGTATTTT.

The chain uses TRBV18 and TRBJ1-1; 8 bases align to TRBD1. This CDR3 is 14 amino acids long. Looked up from germline, CDR1 is KGHSH and CDR2 is LQKENI. The V and J ends lost 5 bases and 7 bases, in that order; junction bases with no gene match: 9. CDR3: CASSAHPQGDEAFF. In nucleotides, the CDR3 is TGTGCCAGCTCAGCACATCCACAGGGGGATGAAGCTTTCTTT.

The V gene is TRBV2, the J gene TRBJ1-6; 10 nucleotides align to TRBD1. Germline V gene lookup returns CDR1 SNHLY and CDR2 FYNNEI. J was trimmed by 7 bases and V by 6 bases; bases with no gene match: 6. This CDR3 comprises 15 residues. CDR3 nucleotides: TGTGCCAGCAGCGCTACGGGACAGGGGAATTCACCCCTCCACTTT. It yields the protein CASSATGQGNSPLHF.

V usage is TRBV7-9 and J usage is TRBJ1-2; D ambiguous. The CDR3 length is 13 residues. Trimming removed 3 bases at V and 1 base at J, with 6 bases between. Germline values: CDR1 SEHNR, CDR2 FQNEAQ (reference sequence). DNA of the CDR3: TGTGCCAGCAGCTTCGAGGGTAACTATGGCTACACCTTC. It specifies CASSFEGNYGYTF.

For the CDR3, the DNA is TGTGCCAGCAGCCTTAGCGGAACGTACAATGAGCAGTTCTTC. It specifies CASSLSGTYNEQFF. V usage is TRBV9 and J usage is TRBJ2-1; a possible D gene is TRBD2 (6 bases). From germline, CDR1 is SGDLS and CDR2 YYNGEE. The CDR3 consists of 14 residues. Trimming took off 4 bases at V and 4 bases at J, with 12 bases between the two ends.

This chain uses TRBV4-1 with TRBJ2-5, with 9 bases matching TRBD1. Germline CDR1 reads MGHRA; CDR2 reads YSYEKL. The trim removed 4 bases at V and 2 bases at J, leaving 2 bases unmatched. This CDR3 contains 14 residues. The CDR3 spells CASSRGQGQETQYF. Here the CDR3 DNA reads TGCGCCAGCAGCCGCGGACAGGGGCAAGAGACCCAGTACTTC.

CDR3 bases: TGTGCCAGCAGAGGAGACACCGTAATTACTGAAGCTTTCTTT. This codes for CASRGDTVITEAFF. The J gene is TRBJ1-1, the V gene TRBV2; D unclear. With 6 bases removed from V and 5 bases from J, the gap between germline ends came to 16 bases. Germline assignment: CDR1 SNHLY and CDR2 FYNNEI. The CDR3 extends over 14 amino acids.

The V gene is TRBV9, the J gene TRBJ1-1; unclear D gene. The ends were cut back, 0 bases at V and 0 bases at J, with 9 bases in the middle. The CDR3 extends over 15 amino acids. Germline values: CDR1 SGDLS, CDR2 YYNGEE. The CDR3 here is CASSVAAAMNTEAFF. The CDR3 nucleotides are TGTGCCAGCAGCGTAGCCGCGGCGATGAACACTGAAGCTTTCTTT.

This chain uses TRBV19 with TRBJ2-1; D is unresolved. Germline lookup yields CDR1 LNHDA and CDR2 SQIVND (reference sequence). V lost 2 bases and J 6 bases, leaving 5 bases between the germline ends. The CDR3 totals 12 residues. DNA for the CDR3: TGTGCCAGTAGTATATTTGGCAATGAGCAGTTCTTC. This encodes CASSIFGNEQFF.

The J gene is TRBJ2-2, the V gene TRBV5-4; a weak D match, TRBD2 (7 bases). There are 16 residues in the CDR3. Trimming shortened V by 3 bases and J by 1 base, and 13 bases separated the two germline ends. Germline loops: CDR1 SGHNT, CDR2 YYREEE (reference sequence). DNA for the CDR3: TGTGCCAGCAGCTCGAGGGGGGGGCAGAACACCGGGGAGCTGTTTTTT. Translated: CASSSRGGQNTGELFF.

This chain joins TRBV9 and TRBJ2-3; D assignment may be TRBD1 or TRBD2 (6 bases each). The germline gives CDR1 SGDLS, CDR2 YYNGEE. The CDR3 sequence is 15 residues long. Trimming removed 4 bases at V and 5 bases at J, with 17 bases between. This CDR3 reads CASSPLEGGGDTQYF. DNA of the CDR3: TGTGCCAGCAGCCCCCTAGAGGGGGGCGGAGATACGCAGTATTTT.

The gene calls are TRBV19 and TRBJ2-2; 8 bases are shared with TRBD1. This CDR3 region has 19 residues. The V gene's germline CDR1 is LNHDA and CDR2 SQIVND (reference sequence). Trimming took 2 bases from V and 1 from J; bases not matched to a gene: 12. The CDR3 sequence is CASSIRQGASEWNTGELFF. CDR3 nucleotides: TGTGCCAGTAGTATACGGCAGGGGGCATCGGAATGGAACACCGGGGAGCTGTTTTTT.

This clone is a singleton in its sample. The chain combines TRBV7-9 with TRBJ2-5; 7 bases map to TRBD1. V was pared by 5 bases and J by 5 bases, with 14 bases of the junction left unmatched. The CDR3 totals 16 residues. Germline V lookup: CDR1 SEHNR, CDR2 FQNEAQ (reference sequence). The CDR3 DNA follows: TGTGCCAGCAGCGTTTCGAGTGGTAGGGGGCGGGAGACCCAGTACTTC. It codes for CASSVSSGRGRETQYF.

This sequence joins TRBV6-5 and TRBJ2-3; no clear D gene. The CDR3 covers 13 residues. Germline V gene data show CDR1 as MNHEY and CDR2 as SVGAGI. The germline V and J ends were trimmed by 5 bases and 4 bases, with 10 bases remaining between them. The chain's CDR3 is CASSLKGSDTQYF. The DNA of the CDR3 is TGTGCCAGCAGTCTGAAGGGCTCAGATACGCAGTATTTT.

V usage is TRBV27 and J usage is TRBJ1-2; D is uncertain. The CDR3 sequence is 15 residues long. Germline V gene lookup returns CDR1 MNHEY and CDR2 SMNVEV (reference sequence). V gave up 6 bases and J gave up 8 bases, with 22 bases separating them. This CDR3 reads CASRTMPGRSGGYTF. CDR3 nucleotide sequence: TGTGCCAGCAGAACCATGCCAGGCCGCTCGGGCGGCTACACCTTC.

J is TRBJ1-2 and V is TRBV5-1, with D uncertain. V dropped 4 bases and J dropped 0 bases, with 7 bases sitting between them. Germline CDR1 reads SGHRS; CDR2 reads YFSETQ. This CDR3 has 13 residues. CDR3 loop: CASSPTTNYGYTF. The CDR3 DNA is TGCGCCAGCAGCCCAACGACTAACTATGGCTACACCTTC.

The V call is TRBV27, the J call TRBJ2-7; D is possibly TRBD2 (5 bases). The germline gives CDR1 MNHEY, CDR2 SMNVEV (reference sequence). This CDR3 contains 14 residues. Deletions cut 2 bases from V and 1 base from J, with 9 bases between. CDR3 DNA sequence: TGTGCCAGCAGTTTAGGGAGAGGATCCTACGAGCAGTACTTC. Translation: CASSLGRGSYEQYF.

The chain employs TRBV10-2 and TRBJ2-3, with D perhaps matching TRBD2 (5 bases). The V and J ends lost 2 bases and 1 base respectively, with 7 bases between them. CDR3 length: 14 residues. Looked up from germline, CDR1 is WSHSY and CDR2 is SAAADI. The CDR3 region has the DNA TGCGCCAGCAGTGAGAGCGGACGCACAGATACGCAGTATTTT. Residues: CASSESGRTDTQYF.